This T cell receptor beta chain derives from a study of T cells in tumors after PD-1 blockade. The germline V and J ends were trimmed by 3 bases and 0 bases, with 7 bases remaining between them. Germline V gene data show CDR1 as MNHNS and CDR2 as SASEGT. This CDR3 contains 14 residues. Generated by immunoSEQ multiplex PCR, the TCRdb table keeps only in-frame clones and is missing some. The sample has about 4,900 clones; 60% to 75% are singletons. The sample consisted of tumor tissue, taken before anti-PD-1 treatment. This sequence originates from a human donor with cutaneous squamous cell carcinoma. This sequence joins TRBV6-1 and TRBJ2-3; D not resolved. The CDR3 here is CASSEPGSTDTQYF. CDR3 DNA: TGTGCCAGCAGTGAGCCGGGCAGCACAGATACGCAGTATTTT.